This T cell receptor (beta chain) came from a study of T cell responses to AZD1222 COVID-19 vaccine (dated by TCRdb to the early 2020s). For the study in its entirety: Because spike-specific TCR depth and breadth did not differ between the two schedules, AZD1222 recipients who got a second dose at roughly 4 weeks were pooled with those who got a second dose at roughly 12 weeks. Trial participants were enrolled by age into subgroups of 18-55, 56-69 and 70-plus years, and around 150, 28 and 57 TCR-sequenced participants, respectively, were included in these subgroups. TCR sequencing was performed for about 250 trial participants, of whom about 210 were given two doses of AZD1222 and around 26 were given two doses of MenACWY control vaccine. The investigation overall reported the following: After two AZD1222 doses, both the breadth and the depth of spike-specific TCRs were significantly higher than at day 0 and than in MenACWY recipients. Nearly half of unique spike-specific TCRs reportedly recognized epitopes outside regions mutated in the B.1.351 and B.1.1.7 variants. Because no samples from the day 14 peak response were available, repertoires could be characterized only after the peak T cell response. In the small 56-69-year group, the increase in depth fell short of significance, most likely because of low power. Participants were mostly white British, with more females than males. The authors suggested clonal diversity may have been underestimated. The whole spike protein was spanned by vaccine-associated CD4 TCRs, and dominant responses were seen in regions 160-218 and 743-854. Conclusions about previously exposed vaccinees were limited because only six or seven AZD1222 recipients were SARS-CoV-2 seropositive at baseline.

With regard to this clone: This receptor's antigen is unknown. No much larger clonotype is one base removed from it; base qualities were not supplied.

The CDR3 regions of human TCRbeta chains were subjected to immunosequencing. The study's own analysis went as follows. TCRs in the repertoires were matched against a reference library of SARS-CoV-2-specific TCRs that had been generated with the MIRA antigen-specificity platform. Breadth was defined as the fraction of unique TCRs that were SARS-CoV-2-associated, and depth was defined as the fraction of total T cells that were SARS-CoV-2-associated. Using the MIRA data, every spike-specific TCR was mapped to the spike region that the TCR reacted to and assigned to either a CD4 or a CD8 class. Log10-transformed breadth and depth values were compared by one-way ANOVA with Sidak's multiple comparisons tests. The table comes from immuneACCESS by way of TCRdb, which keeps in-frame sequences with V and J called. Part of the clones is missing from these tables; in studies checked, under half for an unresolved V gene and the rest for unknown reasons. V and J calls and clone size follow that table, whereas D and trimming were derived from the DNA. The sample contains 150,000 to 200,000 clones, roughly 86% of them found a single time. The ten largest clones capture around 5.5% of the sample.

V sheds 4 bases and J sheds 3 bases, leaving 12 bases between their ends. In the germline V gene, CDR1 corresponds to SGHRS and CDR2 to YFSETQ. Measured from the cysteine to the phenylalanine, the CDR3 is 14 residues long. Kept here is only the CDR3 DNA, which spans 42 bases and is read in frame from base 1. Read against the paper, the sample's time point label means: baseline before first vaccination. The vaccinee samples were drawn from two UK trials, COV001 and COV002, one of which was a single-blind randomized controlled phase 2/3 trial testing AZD1222 (ChAdOx1 nCoV-19) in healthy adults. For TCRbeta chain sequencing, PBMC samples from trial participants were taken at day 0 and at day 28 after the second dose.

This chain joins TRBV5-1 to TRBJ2-3; the D gene remains uncertain. The sample here was peripheral blood, taken on day 0 of AZD1222 vaccination. This clonotype was sampled from an adult in good health. The CDR3 protein: CASSLSGGTDTQYF. In nucleotide form, the sequence is TGCGCCAGCAGCCTTTCAGGCGGTACAGATACGCAGTATTTT.